This section outlines one T cell receptor beta chain sequence together with its context. This sample is part of a study of OX40 agonist ivuxolimab in advanced cancers. For the study at large: Mean age approximately 59 years, range roughly 20 to 85; around 80% male. Three patients, one with hepatocellular carcinoma and two with cutaneous melanoma, achieved partial responses.

This CDR3 region has 16 residues. In germline, CDR1 is LNHDA, CDR2 SQIVND (reference sequence). V lost 5 bases, J lost 4 bases, and 9 bases stayed unmatched. TCRdb keeps only in-frame clones here, not all; method: immunoSEQ multiplex PCR. The sample has more than 45,000 clones; 86% are singletons. The clonotype originates from an adult with an advanced solid tumor such as melanoma, head and neck, liver or kidney cancer. The chain joins TRBV19 to TRBJ1-3; 9 bases line up with TRBD1. The sample consisted of CD4+ or CD8+ T cells sorted from blood, taken in a trial of the OX40 agonist ivuxolimab. The CDR3 sequence is CASSLVGQGRGNTIYF. CDR3 DNA: TGTGCCAGTAGTCTAGTCGGACAGGGGAGAGGAAACACCATATATTTT. Filled out from reference TRBV19 and TRBJ1-3, the complete variable domain reads DGGITQSPKYLFRKEGQNVTLSCEQNLNHDAMYWYRQDPGQGLRLIYYSQIVNDFQKGDIAEGYSVSREKKESFPLTVTSAQKNPTAFYLCASSLVGQGRGNTIYFGEGSWLTVV.